Listed here are 6 T cell receptor beta chains from one sample, sequenced in a study of T cell responses to AZD1222 COVID-19 vaccine. The data were produced by immunoSEQ multiplex PCR, yet TCRdb's version contains in-frame clones alone and is incomplete. The sample contains 150,000 to 200,000 clones, around 91% of which appear only once. The sequences come from peripheral blood, collected 28 days after the second AZD1222 dose. The receptors stem from an adult who received the AZD1222 COVID-19 vaccine.

V gene TRBV5-5 combines with J gene TRBJ2-7, with D possibly being TRBD2 (6 bases). Per germline, CDR1 SGHKS and CDR2 YYEKEE (reference sequence). Deletions cut 4 bases from V and 3 bases from J, with 17 bases between. This CDR3 comprises 15 residues. CDR3 protein: CASSAGTELGYEQYF. The CDR3 region has the DNA TGTGCCAGCAGCGCGGGGACGGAGCTTGGCTACGAGCAGTACTTC.

This clone was detected once. The chain joins TRBV6-4 to TRBJ2-3; D is undetermined. V lost 6 bases, J lost 0 bases, and 10 bases lay in between. Germline V lookup: CDR1 MRHNA, CDR2 SNTAGT. This CDR3 comprises 14 residues. The CDR3 is CASREMASTDTQYF. The DNA of the CDR3 is TGTGCCAGCAGGGAGATGGCCAGCACAGATACGCAGTATTTT.

CDR3 loop: CASSLDWSSNQPQHF. The CDR3 coding sequence is TGTGCCAGCAGCTTAGATTGGAGTAGCAATCAGCCCCAGCATTTT. The chain combines TRBV7-2 with TRBJ1-5, with D unresolved. V was shortened by 1 base and J by 0 bases, with 7 bases between the two germline ends. This CDR3 is built from 15 residues. The germline V gene encodes CDR1 SGHTA and CDR2 FQGNSA.

The chain uses TRBV7-6 and TRBJ2-7; D gene ambiguous. Germline V gene lookup returns CDR1 SGHVS and CDR2 FNYEAQ. V lost 1 base and J lost 1, with 8 bases in between. This CDR3 comprises 14 residues. CDR3 nucleotides: TGTGCCAGCAGCTTAGTCCGGCAGTCCTACGAGCAGTACTTC. Its protein is CASSLVRQSYEQYF. Together with reference TRBV7-6 and TRBJ2-7, the CDR3 gives the full variable domain: GAGVSQSPRYKVTKRGQDVALRCDPISGHVSLYWYRQALGQGPEFLTYFNYEAQQDKSGLPNDRFSAERPEGSISTLTIQRTEQRDSAMYRCASSLVRQSYEQYFGPGTRLTVT.

This chain connects TRBV6-1 to TRBJ2-7, with D perhaps assigned TRBD1 or TRBD2 (5 bases each). The CDR3 has 16 amino acids. The germline V gene encodes CDR1 MNHNS and CDR2 SASEGT. V lost 0 bases, J lost 0 bases, and 12 bases lay in between. Written as DNA, the CDR3 is TGTGCCAGCAGTGAAGCATGGGACGGTGGCTCCTACGAGCAGTACTTC. Amino acid sequence: CASSEAWDGGSYEQYF.

The V gene is TRBV2, the J gene TRBJ2-5, with D hard to call. Looked up from germline, CDR1 is SNHLY and CDR2 is FYNNEI. The CDR3 runs 11 residues. The V end was cut by 5 bases, the J end by 2 bases, with 3 bases between. The CDR3 reads CASSTQETQYF. The DNA of the CDR3 is TGTGCCAGCAGTACACAAGAGACCCAGTACTTC.